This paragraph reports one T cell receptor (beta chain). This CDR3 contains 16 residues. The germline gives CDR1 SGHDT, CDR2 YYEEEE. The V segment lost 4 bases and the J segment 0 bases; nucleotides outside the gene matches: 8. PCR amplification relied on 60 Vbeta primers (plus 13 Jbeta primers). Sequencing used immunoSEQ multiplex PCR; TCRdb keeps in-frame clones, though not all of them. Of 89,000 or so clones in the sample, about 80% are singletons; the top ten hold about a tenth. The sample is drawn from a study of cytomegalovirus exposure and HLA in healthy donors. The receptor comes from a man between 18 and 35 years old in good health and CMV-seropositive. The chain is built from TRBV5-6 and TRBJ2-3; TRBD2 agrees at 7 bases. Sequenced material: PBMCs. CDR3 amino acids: CASSLGTGGSTDTQYF. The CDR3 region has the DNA TGTGCCAGCAGCCTAGGGACGGGGGGTAGCACAGATACGCAGTATTTT.